This TCR beta chain was sequenced in a study of post-analysis software for immune sequencing data (dated by TCRdb to about 2015). Looking at the study overall: Disease courses on record covered relapsing-remitting, secondary progressive and progressive-relapsing multiple sclerosis, though some patients had no subtype annotation. Patient repertoires were compared against ten to twelve previously published healthy control repertoires from donors aged roughly 6 to 28 years. A subset of samples was prepared in parallel using single-end sample barcoding, then pooled and co-amplified after Illumina adapter ligation. Broader findings and caveats from the paper: Significantly higher frequencies in patients than in controls were found for five or six TRBV segments, including TRBV5-6, TRBV5-1 and TRBV20-1. When samples were clustered directly using the F measure, samples prepared in the same batch co-clustered strongly, which prompted a batch-effect correction. The control group was slightly older than the multiple sclerosis patient group. Compared with controls, multiple sclerosis patients had significantly lower normalized Chao1 diversity, a finding suggesting substantial peripheral T-cell clonal expansion.

To demonstrate the VDJtools post-analysis software, the study profiled TCR beta repertoires from the peripheral blood of around 13 young patients with multiple sclerosis. The patients with multiple sclerosis were children and adolescents between about 6 and 15 years of age. For this clonotype: What this receptor recognizes is not known. Per-nucleotide qualities are absent, and no much larger clonotype sits a single base away.

The V and J ends are trimmed by 8 bases and 2 bases, leaving 16 bases between them. Including the terminal cysteine and phenylalanine, the CDR3 comprises 14 residues. The read is trimmed to its CDR3 DNA, 42 bases read in frame from base 1. Per the germline V gene (reference sequence), MNHNY is the CDR1 and SVGAGI is the CDR2. The receptor library was made with PCR. The instrument was an Illumina HiSeq 2500. To reduce PCR and sequencing biases, unique molecular identifiers were incorporated into the TCR beta cDNA libraries. Every 1 to 10 million input T cells yielded roughly 0.5 million cDNA molecules, meaning each molecule approximated one T cell. The patient libraries were prepared and sequenced using the same protocol as the earlier healthy control dataset. Within a given batch, samples were prepared together, multiplexed and sequenced on the same HiSeq lane. The original pipeline was this. Raw barcoded reads were processed with MIGEC, discarding single-read molecular identifier groups before consensus assembly and CDR3 extraction. VDJtools was used for post-analysis of the clonotype tables, with diversity normalized by down-sampling every dataset to the smallest sample size. To correct batch-related cross-sample contamination, repertoire overlap clustering matched CDR3 amino acid sequences but not nucleotide sequences. Clones were called with MiXCR by TCRdb after fastp trimmed the public reads at Q25, and only in-frame beta chains were retained. All rows with the same CDR3 protein become a single entry with the most common DNA and genes. The V and J calls follow TCRdb's processing rather than the paper's. The sample table records about 430,000 distinct CDR3 sequences; approximately 39% of these occur just once. The ten largest clones capture about 8% of the sample.

Sequencing input: blood. The chain links TRBV6-6 with TRBJ2-7, and possibly TRBD2, on 6 matching bases. This TCR was recovered from a girl aged 2 to 10 with multiple sclerosis. For the CDR3, the sequence is CASQRVSGPYEQYF. The DNA sequence is TGTGCCAGCCAAAGGGTTAGCGGTCCCTACGAGCAGTACTTC.